One and the same sample provided the 25 T cell receptor beta chains below, sequenced in a study of T cells after posttransplantation cyclophosphamide. Method: immunoSEQ multiplex PCR; TCRdb's copy keeps in-frame clones and lacks some. The sample has about 15,000 clones; roughly 93% are singletons. Cyclophosphamide on days +3 and +4 followed busulfan-fludarabine conditioning and a marrow graft. Sequenced material: CD4+ T cells sorted from blood, taken after allogeneic stem cell transplant with posttransplant cyclophosphamide. The origin of the receptors is a male patient between 60 and 69 years old who received an allogeneic stem cell transplant from a related donor and was CMV-positive. Some T cells may be provided by the graft donor.

The J gene is TRBJ2-5, the V gene TRBV15, with 7 bases aligning to TRBD2. Germline assignment: CDR1 LNHNV and CDR2 YYDKDF (reference sequence). Germline trimming cut 0 bases from V and 5 bases from J; bases unmatched to any gene: 9. The CDR3 is 16 amino acids. CDR3 bases: TGTGCCACCAGCAGAGATTATCTCTCGGGAGGCGAGACCCAGTACTTC. It codes for CATSRDYLSGGETQYF.

This chain links TRBV27 with TRBJ2-2; D gene ambiguous. The CDR3 sequence is 14 residues long. CDR1 and CDR2 (germline): MNHEY, SMNVEV (reference sequence). V was shortened by 7 bases and J by 1 base, with 10 bases between the two germline ends. The CDR3 loop is CASKVARNTGELFF. The CDR3 bases are TGTGCCAGCAAAGTGGCTCGGAACACCGGGGAGCTGTTTTTT.

This chain joins TRBV6-5 and TRBJ2-7, with TRBD2 as a possible D gene (6 bases). V lost 5 bases, J lost 4 bases, and 18 bases lay in between. The CDR3 is 15 residues long. Germline CDR1 MNHEY, CDR2 SVGAGI. The CDR3 nucleotides are TGTGCCAGCAGTAAGCCCGGCGGGGTTGTGTACGAGCAGTACTTC. This codes for CASSKPGGVVYEQYF.

In DNA, the CDR3 is TGTGCCACCAGCAGAGAACTTGGACTAGCGGGGGGCCGCCGGGAGACCCAGTACTTC. This gives the protein CATSRELGLAGGRRETQYF. This chain connects TRBV15 to TRBJ2-5; the match to TRBD2 covers 14 bases. The junction had 11 bases not matched to a gene; V was cut back by 0 bases and J by 5 bases. This CDR3 is built from 19 residues. The germline V gene has CDR1 LNHNV and CDR2 YYDKDF (reference sequence).

J is TRBJ2-5 and V is TRBV9, with D possibly TRBD1 on 5 matching bases. CDR1 and CDR2 from the germline V gene are SGDLS and YYNGEE. The CDR3 has 16 amino acids. Trimming cost V 1 base and J 4 bases, with 17 bases left between them. CDR3 DNA sequence: TGTGCCAGCAGCGTAAGAGACAGAAGGATCGGAGAGACCCAGTACTTC. This encodes CASSVRDRRIGETQYF. Full variable domain (outside the CDR3, taken from reference TRBV9 and TRBJ2-5): DSGVTQTPKHLITATGQRVTLRCSPRSGDLSVYWYQQSLDQGLQFLIQYYNGEERAKGNILERFSAQQFPDLHSELNLSSLELGDSALYFCASSVRDRRIGETQYFGPGTRLLVL.

V is TRBV15 and J is TRBJ1-2; D might be TRBD1 (5 bases). The CDR3 totals 13 residues. Germline-derived CDR1 and CDR2 are LNHNV and YYDKDF (reference sequence). Between the trimmed V and J ends, which lost 3 bases and 0 bases, there was a span of 5 bases. The CDR3 sequence: CATSRDTNYGYTF. The CDR3 DNA is TGTGCCACCAGCAGGGACACTAACTATGGCTACACCTTC.

The chain recombines TRBV30 with TRBJ2-6; 7 bases fit TRBD1. This CDR3 has 15 amino acids. Germline V gene data show CDR1 as GTSNPN and CDR2 as SVGIG (reference sequence). The junction had 3 bases not matched to a gene; V was cut back by 2 bases and J by 2 bases. The DNA for the CDR3 is TGTGCCTGGAGTCGGACAGGAACTGGGGCCAACGTCCTGACTTTC. Translation: CAWSRTGTGANVLTF.

A word on this clone: One junction end does not reproduce the germline sequence, and a read error may be involved. At the DNA level, this CDR3 is encoded by other sequences in the same sample as well. The rearrangement links TRBV5-5 to TRBJ1-6; TRBD1 is a possible D gene (5 bases). CDR1 and CDR2 (germline): SGHKS, YYEKEE (reference sequence). The CDR3 is 16 residues long. CDR3 DNA: TGTGCCAGCAGCTTGGTTGCGACAGTTTATAATTCCCCCCTCCACTTT. This translates into CASSLVATVYNSPLHF.

This sequence joins TRBV7-3 and TRBJ2-1, with 13 bases identical to TRBD2. V lost 2 bases to trimming and J lost 10 bases; unmatched junction nucleotides: 5. Germline V gene data show CDR1 as SGHTA and CDR2 as FQGTGA. The CDR3 extends over 15 amino acids. The CDR3 reads CASSLQRGLAGEQFF. The CDR3 DNA is TGTGCCAGCAGCTTACAACGGGGACTAGCGGGAGAGCAGTTCTTC.

The genes are TRBV5-8 and TRBJ2-1; 9 bases are shared with TRBD1. The germline gives CDR1 SGHTS, CDR2 YDEGEE. Trimming removed 3 bases from V and 8 bases from J; junction bases left unmatched: 6. The CDR3 covers 14 residues. This chain's CDR3 is CASSSGTGPDEQFF. The DNA for the CDR3 is TGTGCCAGCAGCTCCGGGACAGGGCCCGATGAGCAGTTCTTC.

This clone was observed once. This rearrangement joins TRBV29-1 to TRBJ2-5; D is possibly TRBD1 (6 bases). CDR1 and CDR2 (germline): SQVTM, ANQGSEA. V lost 5 bases and J 5 bases, leaving 15 bases between the germline ends. This CDR3 has 13 amino acids. The CDR3 bases are TGCAGCGTTTTGACAGGTTGGATGGAGACCCAGTACTTC. As protein: CSVLTGWMETQYF.

This chain uses TRBV2 with TRBJ2-3; 7 nucleotides agree with TRBD1. The CDR3 sequence is 16 residues long. Germline values: CDR1 SNHLY, CDR2 FYNNEI. The junction had 11 bases not matched to a gene; V was cut back by 6 bases and J by 2 bases. CDR3: CASSPEDRDYTDTQYF. DNA for the CDR3: TGTGCCAGCAGCCCAGAAGACAGGGATTACACAGATACGCAGTATTTT.

The chain has TRBV6-5 and TRBJ2-5; possible D gene TRBD2, 6 bases. V was shortened by 4 bases and J by 3 bases, with 15 bases between the two germline ends. There are 15 residues in the CDR3. Germline loops: CDR1 MNHEY, CDR2 SVGAGI. In DNA form, the CDR3 reads TGTGCCAGCAGTTTCGACGGGACTGGTAAAGAGACCCAGTACTTC. Translating gives CASSFDGTGKETQYF.

This clone was picked up a small number of times. This rearrangement joins TRBV6-1 to TRBJ1-2; no clear D. The CDR3 runs 15 residues. Germline V gene data show CDR1 as MNHNS and CDR2 as SASEGT. V lost 2 bases and J 1 base, leaving 11 bases between the germline ends. CDR3 amino acids: CASSERRGGNYGYTF. CDR3 DNA sequence: TGTGCCAGCAGTGAACGTCGAGGAGGTAACTATGGCTACACCTTC.

The chain has TRBV7-6 and TRBJ2-2; TRBD2 agrees at 11 bases. Trimming cost V 1 base and J 5 bases; bases outside gene matches: 3. Germline assignment: CDR1 SGHVS and CDR2 FNYEAQ. This CDR3 is built from 16 residues. DNA of the CDR3: TGTGCCAGCAGCTTAGTAGCGGGGGGGATTACCGGGGAGCTGTTTTTT. Translating gives CASSLVAGGITGELFF. The entire variable domain, with the rest obtained from reference TRBV7-6 and TRBJ2-2, is as follows: GAGVSQSPRYKVTKRGQDVALRCDPISGHVSLYWYRQALGQGPEFLTYFNYEAQQDKSGLPNDRFSAERPEGSISTLTIQRTEQRDSAMYRCASSLVAGGITGELFFGEGSRLTVL.

The chain carries TRBV19 and TRBJ1-4; D remains unclear. Trimming shortened V by 3 bases and J by 5 bases, and 16 bases separated the two germline ends. This CDR3 is 16 amino acids long. Germline V gives CDR1 LNHDA, CDR2 SQIVND (reference sequence). The DNA for the CDR3 is TGTGCCAGTAGTATTATGACTAGCCTCACCAATGAAAAACTGTTTTTT. This encodes CASSIMTSLTNEKLFF.

V usage is TRBV27 and J usage is TRBJ1-1; tentative D call: TRBD1 (6 bases). The length of the CDR3 is 14 residues. V gave up 6 bases and J gave up 0 bases, with 11 bases separating them. CDR1 is MNHEY and CDR2 is SMNVEV in the germline V gene (reference sequence). As DNA, the CDR3 is TGTGCCAGCAGCCGCAGGGGACTGAACACTGAAGCTTTCTTT. Residues: CASSRRGLNTEAFF.

The V call is TRBV11-2, the J call TRBJ2-1; no reliable D call. Germline lookup yields CDR1 SGHAT and CDR2 FQNNGV. Trimming cost V 5 bases and J 3 bases, with 14 bases left between them. The CDR3 has 15 amino acids. The CDR3 loop is CASSLGPKDYNEQFF. The DNA for the CDR3 is TGTGCCAGCAGCCTTGGGCCTAAGGACTACAATGAGCAGTTCTTC.

The chain recombines TRBV6-4 with TRBJ1-5; tentatively, D is TRBD1 (6 bases). Per the germline V gene, CDR1 is MRHNA and CDR2 is SNTAGT. This CDR3 is 13 amino acids long. Trimming left V 11 bases short and J 4 bases short, with 15 bases between. As DNA, the CDR3 is TGTGCCGCCGGGGGGGCAGAGAATCAGCCCCAGCATTTT. Its translation: CAAGGAENQPQHF.

V gene TRBV9 combines with J gene TRBJ2-3; TRBD2 matches at 8 bases. Trimming took 0 bases from V and 2 from J; bases not matched to a gene: 8. The CDR3 runs to 17 residues. CDR1 and CDR2 (germline): SGDLS, YYNGEE. DNA for the CDR3: TGTGCCAGCAGCGTAGCTCTCGGCGGGGGGACCACAGATACGCAGTATTTT. Residues: CASSVALGGGTTDTQYF.

The rearrangement links TRBV7-9 to TRBJ1-3; possibly TRBD1 for D (6 bases). Trimming left V 5 bases short and J 2 bases short, with 13 bases between. The CDR3 is 15 residues long. CDR1 and CDR2 from the germline V gene are SEHNR and FQNEAQ (reference sequence). Here the CDR3 DNA reads TGTGCCAGCAGCAGCAGGGGAATTCCTGGAAACACCATATATTTT. Translated: CASSSRGIPGNTIYF.

With regard to this clone: At one end the junction does not follow the germline gene, possibly because of a read error. As DNA, the CDR3 is TGTGCCAGCAGTTCTTACGACAGGACGAGTTCATTGTCCTTT. Its protein is CASSSYDRTSSLSF. V is TRBV7-2 and J is TRBJ1-6; tentative D call: TRBD1 (6 bases). Germline values: CDR1 SGHTA, CDR2 FQGNSA. The CDR3 has 14 residues.

This sequence joins TRBV6-5 and TRBJ2-4, with D possibly being TRBD1 (5 bases). CDR3 length: 12 amino acids. V was cut by 5 bases and J by 6 bases, with 8 bases left in between. CDR1 and CDR2 from the germline V gene are MNHEY and SVGAGI. The CDR3 protein is CASSGRGNIQYF. The CDR3 DNA sequence: TGTGCCAGCAGTGGAAGGGGAAACATTCAGTACTTC.

The chain carries TRBV6-5 and TRBJ1-2; 7 bases align to TRBD1. After removal of 5 bases from V and 6 bases from J, the junction contained 0 bases not matched to a gene. The germline V gene has CDR1 MNHEY and CDR2 SVGAGI. The CDR3 has 11 amino acids. CDR3 coding DNA: TGTGCCAGCAGTCAGGGGGATGGCTACACCTTC. Translating gives CASSQGDGYTF.

The chain is built from TRBV7-6 and TRBJ1-3; D gene uncertain. From germline, CDR1 is SGHVS and CDR2 FNYEAQ. Trimming shortened V by 3 bases and J by 4 bases, and 19 bases separated the two germline ends. The CDR3 runs 17 residues. CDR3 coding DNA: TGTGCCAGCAGCTTTGCTAGCCCTTCGGGGTACGGAAACACCATATATTTT. This encodes CASSFASPSGYGNTIYF.